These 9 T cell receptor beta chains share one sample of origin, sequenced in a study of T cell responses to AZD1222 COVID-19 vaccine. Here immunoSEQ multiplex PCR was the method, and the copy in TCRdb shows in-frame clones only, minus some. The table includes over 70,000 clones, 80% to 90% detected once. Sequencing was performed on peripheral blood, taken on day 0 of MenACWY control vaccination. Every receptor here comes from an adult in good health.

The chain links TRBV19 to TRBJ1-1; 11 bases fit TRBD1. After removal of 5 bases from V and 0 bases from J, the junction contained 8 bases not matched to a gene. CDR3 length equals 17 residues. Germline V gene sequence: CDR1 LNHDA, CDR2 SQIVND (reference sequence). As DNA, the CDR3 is TGTGCCAGTAGTCCCGGGACAGGGGGTGGAATGAACACTGAAGCTTTCTTT. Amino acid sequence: CASSPGTGGGMNTEAFF.

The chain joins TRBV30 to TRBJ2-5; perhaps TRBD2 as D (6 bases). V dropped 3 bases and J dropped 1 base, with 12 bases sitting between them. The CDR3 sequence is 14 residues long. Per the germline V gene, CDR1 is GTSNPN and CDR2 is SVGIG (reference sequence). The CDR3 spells CAWRSAGSQETQYF. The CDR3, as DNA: TGTGCCTGGAGATCTGCGGGGAGCCAAGAGACCCAGTACTTC.

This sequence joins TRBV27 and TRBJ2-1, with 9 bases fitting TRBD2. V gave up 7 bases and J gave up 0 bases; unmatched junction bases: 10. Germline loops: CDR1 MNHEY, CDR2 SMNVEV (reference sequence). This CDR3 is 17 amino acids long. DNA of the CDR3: TGTGCCAGCACCCCGGGGGCGGGGGGGAGCTCCTACAATGAGCAGTTCTTC. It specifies CASTPGAGGSSYNEQFF.

CDR3 loop: CASSLARPGNEKLFF. CDR3 sequence (DNA): TGCGCCAGCAGCTTGGCACGACCGGGGAATGAAAAACTGTTTTTT. The rearrangement links TRBV5-1 to TRBJ1-4, with no clear D. V lost 0 bases and J 5 bases, leaving 11 bases between the germline ends. The CDR3 is 15 amino acids. Germline lookup yields CDR1 SGHRS and CDR2 YFSETQ. Looking up the rest from reference TRBV5-1 and TRBJ1-4 gives the full variable domain: KAGVTQTPRYLIKTRGQQVTLSCSPISGHRSVSWYQQTPGQGLQFLFEYFSETQRNKGNFPGRFSGRQFSNSRSEMNVSTLELGDSALYLCASSLARPGNEKLFFGSGTQLSVL.

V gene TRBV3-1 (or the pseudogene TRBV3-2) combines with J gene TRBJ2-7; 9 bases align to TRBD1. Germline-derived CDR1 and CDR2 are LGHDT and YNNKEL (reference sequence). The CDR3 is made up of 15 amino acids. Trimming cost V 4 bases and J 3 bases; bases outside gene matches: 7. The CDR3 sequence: CASSPGTGQDYEQYF. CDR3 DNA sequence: TGTGCCAGCAGCCCCGGGACAGGGCAGGACTACGAGCAGTACTTC.

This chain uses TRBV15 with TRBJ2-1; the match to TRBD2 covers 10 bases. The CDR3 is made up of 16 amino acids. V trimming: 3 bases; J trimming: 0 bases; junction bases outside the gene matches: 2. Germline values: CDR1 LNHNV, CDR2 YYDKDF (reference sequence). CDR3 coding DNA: TGTGCCACCAGCAGTAGCGGGGGGAGCTCCTACAATGAGCAGTTCTTC. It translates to CATSSSGGSSYNEQFF.

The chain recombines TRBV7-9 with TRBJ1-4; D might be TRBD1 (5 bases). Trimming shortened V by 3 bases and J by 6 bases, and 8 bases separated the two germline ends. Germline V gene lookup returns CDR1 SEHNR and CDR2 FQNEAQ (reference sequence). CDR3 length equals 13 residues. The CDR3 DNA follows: TGTGCCAGCAGCTTGGGGGGGTATGAAAAACTGTTTTTT. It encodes CASSLGGYEKLFF.

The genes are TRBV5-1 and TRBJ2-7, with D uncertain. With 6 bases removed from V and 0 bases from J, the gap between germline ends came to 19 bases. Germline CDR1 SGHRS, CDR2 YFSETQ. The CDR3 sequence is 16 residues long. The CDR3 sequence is CASTPEQAGNSYEQYF. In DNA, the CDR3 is TGCGCCAGCACCCCAGAGCAGGCAGGCAACTCCTACGAGCAGTACTTC.

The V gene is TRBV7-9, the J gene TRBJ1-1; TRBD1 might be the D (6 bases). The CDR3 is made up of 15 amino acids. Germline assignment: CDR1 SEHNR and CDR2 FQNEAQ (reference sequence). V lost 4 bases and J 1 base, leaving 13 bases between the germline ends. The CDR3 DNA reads TGTGCCAGCAGCTCGACCGGACAGCGGAACACTGAAGCTTTCTTT. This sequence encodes CASSSTGQRNTEAFF.